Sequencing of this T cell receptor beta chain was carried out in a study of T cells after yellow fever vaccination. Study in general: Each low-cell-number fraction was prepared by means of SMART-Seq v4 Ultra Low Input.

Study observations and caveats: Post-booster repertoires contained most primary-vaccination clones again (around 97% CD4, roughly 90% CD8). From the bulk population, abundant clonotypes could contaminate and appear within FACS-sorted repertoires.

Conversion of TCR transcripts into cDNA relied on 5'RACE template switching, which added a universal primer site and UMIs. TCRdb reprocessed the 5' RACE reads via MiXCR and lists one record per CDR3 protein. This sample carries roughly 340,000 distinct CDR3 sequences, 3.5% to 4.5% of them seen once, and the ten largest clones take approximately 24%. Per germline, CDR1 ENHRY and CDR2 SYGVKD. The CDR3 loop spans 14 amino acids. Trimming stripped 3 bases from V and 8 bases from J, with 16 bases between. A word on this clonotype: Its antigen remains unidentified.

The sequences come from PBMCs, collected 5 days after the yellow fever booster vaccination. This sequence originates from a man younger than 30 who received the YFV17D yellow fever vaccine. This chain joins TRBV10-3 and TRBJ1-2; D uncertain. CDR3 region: CAISDIPPAGGYTF. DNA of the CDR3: TGTGCCATCAGTGATATCCCCCCAGCGGGGGGCTACACCTTC.